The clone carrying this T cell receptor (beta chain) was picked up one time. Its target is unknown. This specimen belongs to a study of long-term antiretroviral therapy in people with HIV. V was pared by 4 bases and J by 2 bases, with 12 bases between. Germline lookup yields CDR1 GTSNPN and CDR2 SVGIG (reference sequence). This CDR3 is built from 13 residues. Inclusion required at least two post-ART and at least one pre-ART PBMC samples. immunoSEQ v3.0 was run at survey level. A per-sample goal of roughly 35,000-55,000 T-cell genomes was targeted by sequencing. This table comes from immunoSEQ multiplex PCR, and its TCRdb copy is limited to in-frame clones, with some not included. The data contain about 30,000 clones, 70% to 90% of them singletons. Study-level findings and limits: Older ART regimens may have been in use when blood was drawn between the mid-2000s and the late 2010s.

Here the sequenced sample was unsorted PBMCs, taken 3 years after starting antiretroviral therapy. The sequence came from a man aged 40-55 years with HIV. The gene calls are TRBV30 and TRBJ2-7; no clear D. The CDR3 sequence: CAWTAGGPYEQYF. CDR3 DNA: TGTGCCTGGACGGCAGGCGGCCCCTACGAGCAGTACTTC.